This T cell receptor (beta chain) appears in the sequencing data of a study of T cell responses to AZD1222 COVID-19 vaccine. The data were produced by immunoSEQ multiplex PCR, yet TCRdb's version contains in-frame clones alone and is incomplete. Among over 120,000 clones listed, around 93% were seen once. The study, taken as a whole, reports: Repertoires were obtained only post-peak T cell response.

This clone has only one observation. What it binds is not known. The sample consisted of peripheral blood, taken 28 days after the second AZD1222 dose. The receptor was isolated from an adult who received the AZD1222 COVID-19 vaccine.

CDR3 residues: CSAGTKAGELFF. The DNA for the CDR3 is TGCAGTGCCGGGACAAAGGCCGGGGAGCTGTTTTTT. V is TRBV29-1 and J is TRBJ2-2; a possible D gene is TRBD1 (6 bases). The germline CDR1 and CDR2 sequences are SQVTM and ANQGSEA. The CDR3 covers 12 residues.